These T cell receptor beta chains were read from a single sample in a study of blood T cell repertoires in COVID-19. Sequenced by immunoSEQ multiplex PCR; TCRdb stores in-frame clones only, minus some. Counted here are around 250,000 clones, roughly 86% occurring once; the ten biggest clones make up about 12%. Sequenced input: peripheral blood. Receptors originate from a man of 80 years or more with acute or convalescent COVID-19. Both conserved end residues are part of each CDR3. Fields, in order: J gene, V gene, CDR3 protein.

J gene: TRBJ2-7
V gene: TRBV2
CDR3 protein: CASRPTGDSEQYF

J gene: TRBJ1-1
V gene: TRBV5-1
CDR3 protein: CASKLDRAMNTEAFF

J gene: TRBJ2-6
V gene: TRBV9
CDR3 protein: CASSGYTGVSAGANVLTF

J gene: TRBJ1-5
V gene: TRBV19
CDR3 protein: CASTLFHGNQPQHF

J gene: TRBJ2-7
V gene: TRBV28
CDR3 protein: CASTTRTGAGEQYF

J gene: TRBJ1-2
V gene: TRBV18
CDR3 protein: CASSPSGYGYTF

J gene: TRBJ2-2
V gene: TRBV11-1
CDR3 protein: CASSLSGLAGAGELFF

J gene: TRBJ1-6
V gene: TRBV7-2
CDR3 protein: CASSPESSSYNSPLHF

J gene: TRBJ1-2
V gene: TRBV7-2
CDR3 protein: CASSARQGSYYGYTF

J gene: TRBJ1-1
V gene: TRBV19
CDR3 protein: CASSTQVVQGNTEAFF

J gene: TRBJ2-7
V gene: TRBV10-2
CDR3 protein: CASSESLAGSYEQYF

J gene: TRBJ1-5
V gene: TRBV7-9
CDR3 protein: CASSLRSAGGNQPQHF